The clone carrying this TCR beta chain has more than one count but fewer than ten. No antigen is known for it. The data were obtained in a study of blood T cells in healthy people across ages. Findings of the study overall: Strong correlation linked observed beta diversity and percent naive T cells.

The V gene's germline CDR1 is SGHDN and CDR2 FVKESK. Trimming stripped 5 bases from V and 7 bases from J, with 14 bases between. This CDR3 spans 13 amino acids. PCR was performed a second time for about 7 to 12 cycles using a sample-barcoded 5' primer and a J-beta primer mix. TCRdb reanalysed the 5' RACE reads using MiXCR and keeps one entry per CDR3 protein. The table records approximately 760,000 distinct CDR3 sequences, 25% of them present only once. These data were also reused for a study on T cells of mothers and their children.

The sequenced material came from blood. The chain joins TRBV14 to TRBJ2-5; a weak D match, TRBD2 (6 bases). This clonotype originated in a boy aged 5-17 years in good health. The chain's CDR3 is CASSDGTSSTQYF. The CDR3 DNA reads as TGTGCCAGCAGCGACGGGACTTCTTCGACCCAGTACTTC. Looking up the rest from reference TRBV14 and TRBJ2-5 gives the full variable domain: EAGVTQFPSHSVIEKGQTVTLRCDPISGHDNLYWYRRVMGKEIKFLLHFVKESKQDESGMPNNRFLAERTGGTYSTLKVQPAELEDSGVYFCASSDGTSSTQYFGPGTRLLVL.